The present TCR beta chain was sequenced within a study of cytomegalovirus exposure and HLA in healthy donors. Study background: A subsequent analysis reported that the 100 to 150 validation repertoires were produced on the same platform that had also been used for the roughly 700 first-cohort repertoires.

With regard to this clone: Antigen: not known.

Some clones are missing from TCRdb's copy, which holds only in-frame ones; the method was immunoSEQ multiplex PCR. The sample has 230,000 or so clones, approximately 86% seen once. Overall study results and limits: According to the study, 160 or so TCR beta chains were cytomegalovirus-associated. Specificity of a few CMV-associated chains for CMV antigens was verified in vitro. Rare TCR sequences predominated, though certain public TCRs were found in many donors.

The CDR3 contains 11 residues. The V gene's germline CDR1 is DFQATT and CDR2 SNEGSKA (reference sequence). Sequencing was done on a sample of PBMCs. The rearrangement joins TRBV20-1 to TRBJ2-7; the match to TRBD2 covers 11 bases. The TCR originated in a woman aged 18-35 years in good health and CMV-seronegative. The CDR3 region has the DNA TGCAGAGGGACTAGCGGAAATGAGCAGTACTTC. It yields the protein CRGTSGNEQYF.